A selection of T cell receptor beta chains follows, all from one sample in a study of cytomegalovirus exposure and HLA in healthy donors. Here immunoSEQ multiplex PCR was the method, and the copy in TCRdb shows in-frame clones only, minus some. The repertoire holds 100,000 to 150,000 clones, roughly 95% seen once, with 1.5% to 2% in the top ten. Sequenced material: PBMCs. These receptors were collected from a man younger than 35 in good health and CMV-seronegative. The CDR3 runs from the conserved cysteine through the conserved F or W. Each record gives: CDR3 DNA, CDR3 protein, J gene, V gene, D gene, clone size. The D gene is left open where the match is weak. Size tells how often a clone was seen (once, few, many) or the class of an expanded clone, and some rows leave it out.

TGTGCCAGCAGCTTGGGCGGGGAGGAGTTGAACACTGAAGCTTTCTTT | CASSLGGEELNTEAFF | TRBJ1-1 | TRBV5-4 | NA | NA
TGTGCCAGCAGCCTTGACTTGGCCTACGAGCAGTACTTC | CASSLDLAYEQYF | TRBJ2-7 | TRBV7-9 | NA | once
TGCGCCAGCAGCTTGGCCGGAGATCCCCTTGCGAACACCGGGGAGCTGTTTTTT | CASSLAGDPLANTGELFF | TRBJ2-2 | TRBV5-1 | NA | NA
TGTGCCAGCAGTTTACCCCACCAGTCGACTAGCACAGATACGCAGTATTTT | CASSLPHQSTSTDTQYF | TRBJ2-3 | TRBV28 | NA | NA
TGTGCCAGCACCCCATCGATGTTGAAGGGGGTGGATGAAAAGTATGGCTACACCTTC | CASTPSMLKGVDEKYGYTF | TRBJ1-2 | TRBV28 | NA | once
TGTGCCAGCAGCGATGGACTAGCTGGCGAGCAGTACTTC | CASSDGLAGEQYF | TRBJ2-7 | TRBV2 | TRBD2 | NA
TGTGCCAGCATAGGGGACAGGGCCTACAATGAGCAGTTCTTC | CASIGDRAYNEQFF | TRBJ2-1 | TRBV2 | TRBD1 | NA
TGCGCCAGCAGCCAGTGGGGGGAGGACACTGAAGCTTTCTTT | CASSQWGEDTEAFF | TRBJ1-1 | TRBV5-1 | NA | once
TGTGCCAGCAGTTCAAACCTTGGACTAGCGGGAGGTGGTGAGCAGTTCTTC | CASSSNLGLAGGGEQFF | TRBJ2-1 | TRBV27 | TRBD2 | NA
TGCGCCAGCAGCCCGGGACAGGAGACCGGGGAGCTGTTTTTT | CASSPGQETGELFF | TRBJ2-2 | TRBV4-1 | TRBD1 | NA
TGCAGCGTTGAAGTCGAGGATTCGGCGGATACGCAGTATTTT | CSVEVEDSADTQYF | TRBJ2-3 | TRBV29-1 | NA | once
TGTGCCAGCAGCTTGGGGAGCGGGACCCCCTACGAGCAGTACTTC | CASSLGSGTPYEQYF | TRBJ2-7 | TRBV5-6 | TRBD2 | NA
TGCAGCGTTGAAGAGCCCAGGCGACCCTACGAGCAGTACTTC | CSVEEPRRPYEQYF | TRBJ2-7 | TRBV29-1 | NA | NA
TGTGCCAGCAGCGTAGATCTAGCGGGGTTTAACAATGAGCAGTTCTTC | CASSVDLAGFNNEQFF | TRBJ2-1 | TRBV9 | TRBD2 | NA
TGTGCCTGGGGTGCAGGGAGCAATCAGCCCCAGCATTTT | CAWGAGSNQPQHF | TRBJ1-5 | TRBV30 | NA | NA
TGCGCCAGCAGCTTGGCCAAGAGCCACGAGCAGTACTTC | CASSLAKSHEQYF | TRBJ2-7 | TRBV5-1 | NA | NA
TGCAGCGTTGAAGATTCTCCCACCGGGACAGGGGTCTACAATGAGCAGTTCTTC | CSVEDSPTGTGVYNEQFF | TRBJ2-1 | TRBV29-1 | TRBD1 | NA
TGTGCCAGCAGTTTTGCCGGGGTTGAAGCTTTCTTT | CASSFAGVEAFF | TRBJ1-1 | TRBV28 | NA | NA
TGTGCCAGCAGCTTGTCCAACGGGGGTGAGCAGTTCTTC | CASSLSNGGEQFF | TRBJ2-1 | TRBV7-9 | NA | NA
TGTGCCAGCAGGGAAACGATCAGGGGAGAGACTGAAGCTTTCTTT | CASRETIRGETEAFF | TRBJ1-1 | TRBV6-1 | NA | NA
TGTGCCAGCAGTCTAGGGGACAGCTCTTATGGCTACACCTTC | CASSLGDSSYGYTF | TRBJ1-2 | TRBV27 | TRBD1 | once
TGTGCCAGCAGCGTGTCGACAGGCCATAGCACAGATACGCAGTATTTT | CASSVSTGHSTDTQYF | TRBJ2-3 | TRBV9 | NA | NA
TGTGCCAGCAGTCCCCCAGATAACTATGGCTACACCTTC | CASSPPDNYGYTF | TRBJ1-2 | TRBV6-5 | NA | NA
TGTGCCAGCAGTTTAAGCGGGGGGAGGACAGATACGCAGTATTTT | CASSLSGGRTDTQYF | TRBJ2-3 | TRBV28 | TRBD2 | NA
TGTGCCATCAGTGTCGGGGTCTCCTACAATGAGCAGTTCTTC | CAISVGVSYNEQFF | TRBJ2-1 | TRBV10-3 | NA | NA
TGTGCCAGCAGTCCTTTGTGGACAGGGGCTGGGAATCAGCCCCAGCATTTT | CASSPLWTGAGNQPQHF | TRBJ1-5 | TRBV28 | TRBD1 | NA
TGTGCCCCCCACACCCGGACAGTTGTGGAGAGAAATCAGCCCCAGCATTTT | CAPHTRTVVERNQPQHF | TRBJ1-5 | TRBV12-1 | NA | NA
TGTGCCAGTAGTATAGTCGGTGGAAGGGGCCAGTACGAGCAGTACTTC | CASSIVGGRGQYEQYF | TRBJ2-7 | TRBV19 | NA | NA
TGCGCCAGCAGCTTGGGACCGCGGCATGAGCAGTTCTTC | CASSLGPRHEQFF | TRBJ2-1 | TRBV5-1 | NA | NA
TGTGCCAGCAGTTTTGGGACAGGGGGCTACGAGCAGTACTTC | CASSFGTGGYEQYF | TRBJ2-7 | TRBV27 | TRBD1 | NA
TGTGCCAGCTCAACGACCTCCGGGACACCCGGCGAGACCCAGTACTTC | CASSTTSGTPGETQYF | TRBJ2-5 | TRBV18 | NA | NA
TGTGCCAGCTCACCAGAGAGTCGCGGGACAGGGTATGGCTACACCTTC | CASSPESRGTGYGYTF | TRBJ1-2 | TRBV18 | TRBD1 | NA
TGCGCCAGCAGCCAAGAAGGGTGGGCAGGGGGGATCTATGGCTACACCTTC | CASSQEGWAGGIYGYTF | TRBJ1-2 | TRBV4-3 | TRBD1 | NA
TGTGCCAGCAGTTACCAAACAGGGGCTGAAGCTTTCTTT | CASSYQTGAEAFF | TRBJ1-1 | TRBV6-5 | TRBD1 | NA
TGTGCCAGCACCGCAGGGGAAAGCAATCAGCCCCAGCATTTT | CASTAGESNQPQHF | TRBJ1-5 | TRBV9 | NA | NA
TGTGCCAGCAGTTTCGGACCTAGCGGGAGCTCCTACGAGCAGTACTTC | CASSFGPSGSSYEQYF | TRBJ2-7 | TRBV6-5 | TRBD2 | NA
TGTGCCACCAGCCCCGACAGTAGCAATCAGCCCCAGCATTTT | CATSPDSSNQPQHF | TRBJ1-5 | TRBV15 | NA | once
TGTGCCAGCAGTTACTCCGGACAGGGGGCCGGCACTGAAGCTTTCTTT | CASSYSGQGAGTEAFF | TRBJ1-1 | TRBV6-6 | TRBD1 | NA
TGTGCCAGCAGCTCCCACCCAGGGGGTCTAGGGGGAAACACCATATATTTT | CASSSHPGGLGGNTIYF | TRBJ1-3 | TRBV11-2 | TRBD1 | NA
TGTGCCAGCAGCTTCGGGGATTCCGATCAGCCCCAGCATTTT | CASSFGDSDQPQHF | TRBJ1-5 | TRBV7-8 | NA | few
TGTGCCAGAAGCTTTGCCGGGTACTATAGCAATCAGCCCCAGCATTTT | CARSFAGYYSNQPQHF | TRBJ1-5 | TRBV7-5 | NA | once
TGTGCCAGCAGCTTAGCTTTGCCGGGTCTGAACACTGAAGCTTTCTTT | CASSLALPGLNTEAFF | TRBJ1-1 | TRBV11-3 | NA | NA
TGTGCCAGCAGCGCAAGCGGGAGGGCCGTCGATACGCAGTATTTT | CASSASGRAVDTQYF | TRBJ2-3 | TRBV13 | TRBD2 | NA
TGCAGCGTTCTAGTCAACTATGGCTACACCTTC | CSVLVNYGYTF | TRBJ1-2 | TRBV29-1 | NA | NA
TGCGCCAGCAGCCAAGATTCAACAGGTCAAGGAAACACCATATATTTT | CASSQDSTGQGNTIYF | TRBJ1-3 | TRBV4-3 | NA | NA
TGTGCCAGCAGTTACTCAGGGGGCGGTCGGTACGAGCAGTACTTC | CASSYSGGGRYEQYF | TRBJ2-7 | TRBV9 | TRBD1 | NA
TGTGCCATCAGTGGGGGGACAGGCCTCTTTGATCAGCCCCAGCATTTT | CAISGGTGLFDQPQHF | TRBJ1-5 | TRBV10-3 | TRBD1 | NA
TGTGCCAGCAGCCCATCCGGTGCAACTAATGAAAAACTGTTTTTT | CASSPSGATNEKLFF | TRBJ1-4 | TRBV9 | NA | NA
TGTGCCAGCAGCGTAGGGACAGCGAACACTGAAGCTTTCTTT | CASSVGTANTEAFF | TRBJ1-1 | TRBV9 | NA | NA
TGTGCCAGCAGCGCCCCTGGACAGGGGCGGTCTGGGGCCAACGTCCTGACTTTC | CASSAPGQGRSGANVLTF | TRBJ2-6 | TRBV13 | TRBD1 | NA
TGTGCCAGTAGTGCCGATCCACCGGGACAGGGGACGGGCACTGAAGCTTTCTTT | CASSADPPGQGTGTEAFF | TRBJ1-1 | TRBV19 | TRBD1 | NA
TGTGCCAGCAGCCAGACAGGGGGCCTATCCTACGAGCAGTACTTC | CASSQTGGLSYEQYF | TRBJ2-7 | TRBV4-2 | TRBD1 | NA
TGTGCCAGCAGCAGCTCCGGGACTTTATTGGCCGGGGAGCTGTTTTTT | CASSSSGTLLAGELFF | TRBJ2-2 | TRBV9 | NA | NA